One T cell receptor (beta chain) is described in this entry. How the authors handled the data: How many nucleated cells were present was estimated from reference gene primer amplification. The data were produced by immunoSEQ multiplex PCR, yet TCRdb's version contains in-frame clones alone and is incomplete. Clone size and V and J calls were adopted from that table, with D and trimming inferred from the DNA. Here the sample spans 150,000 or so clones, over 80% being singletons. Looked up from germline, CDR1 is KGHSH and CDR2 is LQKENI. Deletions cut 3 bases from V and 3 bases from J, with 9 bases between. CDR3 length: 13 residues. This specimen belongs to a study of blood T cell repertoires in COVID-19. About the research overall: The United States, Italy and Spain supplied acute and convalescent COVID-19 samples. PBMCs, B-cell-depleted T cells, or T cells provided the cDNA or gDNA that made up the material.

This chain links TRBV18 with TRBJ2-7, with D possibly TRBD2 on 5 matching bases. The sequence was obtained from a woman in her 70s with acute or convalescent COVID-19. The source material was peripheral blood. DNA for the CDR3: TGTGCCAGCTCACCGGGGAGTCACTACGAGCAGTACTTC. Protein product: CASSPGSHYEQYF. The variable domain in full, completed from reference TRBV18 and TRBJ2-7, reads NAGVMQNPRHLVRRRGQEARLRCSPMKGHSHVYWYRQLPEEGLKFMVYLQKENIIDESGMPKERFSAEFPKEGPSILRIQQVVRGDSAAYFCASSPGSHYEQYFGPGTRLTVT.